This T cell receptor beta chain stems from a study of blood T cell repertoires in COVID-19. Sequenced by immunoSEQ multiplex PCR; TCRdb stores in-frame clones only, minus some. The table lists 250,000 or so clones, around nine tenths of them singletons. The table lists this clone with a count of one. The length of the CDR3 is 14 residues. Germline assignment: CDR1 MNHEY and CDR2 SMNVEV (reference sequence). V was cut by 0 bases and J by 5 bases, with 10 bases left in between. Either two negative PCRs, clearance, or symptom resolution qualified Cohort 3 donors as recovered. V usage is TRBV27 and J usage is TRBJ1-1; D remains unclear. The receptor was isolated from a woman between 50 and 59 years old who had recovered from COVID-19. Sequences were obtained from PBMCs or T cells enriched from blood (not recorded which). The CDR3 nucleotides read TGTGCCAGCAGTTTATCCGTCGGGGTAACTGAAGCTTTCTTT. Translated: CASSLSVGVTEAFF.